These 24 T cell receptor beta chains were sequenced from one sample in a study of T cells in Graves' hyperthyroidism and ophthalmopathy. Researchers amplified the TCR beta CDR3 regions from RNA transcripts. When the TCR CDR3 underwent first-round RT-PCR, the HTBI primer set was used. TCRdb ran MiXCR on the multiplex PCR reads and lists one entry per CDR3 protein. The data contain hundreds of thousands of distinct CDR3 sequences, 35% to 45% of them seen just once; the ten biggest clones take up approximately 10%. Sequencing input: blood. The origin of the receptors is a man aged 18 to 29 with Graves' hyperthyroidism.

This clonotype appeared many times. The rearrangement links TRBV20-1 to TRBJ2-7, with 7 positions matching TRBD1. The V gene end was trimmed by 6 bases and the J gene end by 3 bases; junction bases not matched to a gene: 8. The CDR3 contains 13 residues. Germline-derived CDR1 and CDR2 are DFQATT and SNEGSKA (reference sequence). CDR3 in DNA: TGCAGTGCGACGGGACAGACCCTCTACGAGCAGTACTTC. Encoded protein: CSATGQTLYEQYF.

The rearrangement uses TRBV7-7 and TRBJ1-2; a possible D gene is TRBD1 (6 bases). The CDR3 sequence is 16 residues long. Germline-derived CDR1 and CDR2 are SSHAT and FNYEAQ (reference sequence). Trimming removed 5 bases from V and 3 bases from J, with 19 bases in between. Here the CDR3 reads CASSSGGQPLYYGYTF. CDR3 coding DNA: TGTGCCAGCAGCAGTGGGGGGCAGCCCCTCTACTATGGCTACACCTTC. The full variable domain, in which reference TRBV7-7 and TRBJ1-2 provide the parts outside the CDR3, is GAGVSQSPRYKVTKRGQDVTLRCDPISSHATLYWYQQALGQGPEFLTYFNYEAQPDKSGLPSDRFSAERPEGSISTLTIQRTEQRDSAMYRCASSSGGQPLYYGYTFGSGTRLTVV.

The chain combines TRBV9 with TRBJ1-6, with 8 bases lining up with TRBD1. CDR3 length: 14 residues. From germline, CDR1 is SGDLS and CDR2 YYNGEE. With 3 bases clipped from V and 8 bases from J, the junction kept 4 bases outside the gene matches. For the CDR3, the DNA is TGTGCCAGCAGCGAGGGACAGGCTGATTCACCCCTCCACTTT. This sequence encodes CASSEGQADSPLHF.

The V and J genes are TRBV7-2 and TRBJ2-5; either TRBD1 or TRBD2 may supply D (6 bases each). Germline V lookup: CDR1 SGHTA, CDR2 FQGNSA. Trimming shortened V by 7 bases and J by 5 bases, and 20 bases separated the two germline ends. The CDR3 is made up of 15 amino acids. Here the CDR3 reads CASKWRGGGGETQYF. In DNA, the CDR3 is TGTGCCAGCAAATGGAGAGGGGGAGGAGGGGAGACCCAGTACTTC.

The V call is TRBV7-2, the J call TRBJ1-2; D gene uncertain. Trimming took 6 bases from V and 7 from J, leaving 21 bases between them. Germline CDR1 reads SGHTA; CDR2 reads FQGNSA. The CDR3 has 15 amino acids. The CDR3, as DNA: TGTGCCAGCAGTCCGGCAGACCGGCCTCTTCGTGGCTACACCTTC. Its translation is CASSPADRPLRGYTF.

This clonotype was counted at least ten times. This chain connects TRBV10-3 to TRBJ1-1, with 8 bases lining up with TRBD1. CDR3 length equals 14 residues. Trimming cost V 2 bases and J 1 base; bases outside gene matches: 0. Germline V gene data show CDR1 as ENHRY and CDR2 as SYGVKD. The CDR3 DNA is TGTGCCATCAGTGAGGGGACAGGGAACACTGAAGCTTTCTTT. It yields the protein CAISEGTGNTEAFF.

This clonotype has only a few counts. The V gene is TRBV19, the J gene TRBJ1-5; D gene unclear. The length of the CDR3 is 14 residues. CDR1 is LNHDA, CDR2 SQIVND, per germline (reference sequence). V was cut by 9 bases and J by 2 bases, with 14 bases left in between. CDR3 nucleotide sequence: TGTGCCAGCGGATGGGGTGCGGGCAATCAGCCCCAGCATTTT. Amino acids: CASGWGAGNQPQHF.

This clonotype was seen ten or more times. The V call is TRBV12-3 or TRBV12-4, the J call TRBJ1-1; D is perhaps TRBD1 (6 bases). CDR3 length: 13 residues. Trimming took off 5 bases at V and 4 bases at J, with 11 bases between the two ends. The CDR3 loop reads CASSPSQGTEAFF. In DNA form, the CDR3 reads TGTGCCAGCAGTCCCTCACAGGGCACTGAAGCTTTCTTT.

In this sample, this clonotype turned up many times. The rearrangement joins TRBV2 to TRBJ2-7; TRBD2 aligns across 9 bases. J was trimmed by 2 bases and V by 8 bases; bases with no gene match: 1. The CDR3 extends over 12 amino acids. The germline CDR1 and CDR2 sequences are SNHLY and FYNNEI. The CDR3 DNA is TGTGCCAGCGTAGCGGGAGCCTACGAGCAGTACTTC. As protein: CASVAGAYEQYF.

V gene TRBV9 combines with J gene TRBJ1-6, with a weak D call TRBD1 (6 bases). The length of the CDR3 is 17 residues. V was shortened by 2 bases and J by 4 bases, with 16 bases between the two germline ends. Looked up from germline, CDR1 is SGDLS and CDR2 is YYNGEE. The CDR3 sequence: CASSVHERGRYNSPLHF. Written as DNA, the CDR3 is TGTGCCAGCAGCGTGCATGAAAGGGGGAGATATAATTCACCCCTCCACTTT.

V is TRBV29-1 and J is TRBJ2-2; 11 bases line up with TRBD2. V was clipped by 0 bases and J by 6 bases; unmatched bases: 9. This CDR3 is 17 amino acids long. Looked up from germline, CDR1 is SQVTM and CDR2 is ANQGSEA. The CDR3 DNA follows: TGCAGCGTTGAAGATACTAGCGGGAGTCTTGAGGCCGGGGAGCTGTTTTTT. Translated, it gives CSVEDTSGSLEAGELFF.

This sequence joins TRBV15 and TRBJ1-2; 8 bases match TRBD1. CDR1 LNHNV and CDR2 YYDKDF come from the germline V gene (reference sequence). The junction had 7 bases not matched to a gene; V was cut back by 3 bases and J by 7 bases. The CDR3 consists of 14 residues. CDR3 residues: CATSSRQGWGGYTF. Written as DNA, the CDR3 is TGTGCCACCAGCAGCCGACAGGGGTGGGGTGGCTACACCTTC.

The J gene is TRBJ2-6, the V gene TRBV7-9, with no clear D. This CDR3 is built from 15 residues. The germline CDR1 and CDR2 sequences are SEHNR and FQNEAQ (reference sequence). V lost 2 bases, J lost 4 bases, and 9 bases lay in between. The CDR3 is CASSLSDLGANVLTF. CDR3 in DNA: TGTGCCAGCAGCTTATCAGATCTCGGGGCCAACGTCCTGACTTTC.

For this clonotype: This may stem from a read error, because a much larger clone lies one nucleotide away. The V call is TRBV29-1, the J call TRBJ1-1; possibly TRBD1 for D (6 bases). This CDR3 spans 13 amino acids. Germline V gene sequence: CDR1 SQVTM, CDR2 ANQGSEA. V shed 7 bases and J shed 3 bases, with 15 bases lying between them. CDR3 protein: CSALREGDTEAFF. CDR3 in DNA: TGCAGCGCCCTCCGGGAGGGGGACACTGAAGCTTTCTTT.

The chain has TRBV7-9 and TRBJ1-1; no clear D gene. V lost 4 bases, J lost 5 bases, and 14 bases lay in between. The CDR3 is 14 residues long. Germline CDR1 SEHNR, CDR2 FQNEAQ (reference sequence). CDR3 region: CASSSNMIRTEAFF. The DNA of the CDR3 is TGTGCCAGCAGCTCCAATATGATCCGAACTGAAGCTTTCTTT.

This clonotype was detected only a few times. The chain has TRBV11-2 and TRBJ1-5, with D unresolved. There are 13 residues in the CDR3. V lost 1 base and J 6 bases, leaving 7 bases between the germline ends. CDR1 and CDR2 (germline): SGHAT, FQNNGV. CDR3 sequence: CASSLVGSQPQHF. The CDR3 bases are TGTGCCAGCAGCTTAGTGGGGTCTCAGCCCCAGCATTTT.

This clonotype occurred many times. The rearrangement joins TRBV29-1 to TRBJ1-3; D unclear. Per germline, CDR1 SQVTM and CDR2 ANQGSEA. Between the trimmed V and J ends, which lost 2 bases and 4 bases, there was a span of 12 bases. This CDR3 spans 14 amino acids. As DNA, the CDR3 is TGCAGCGTTGAACGGGCAGCGGGGGGAAACACCATATATTTT. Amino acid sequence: CSVERAAGGNTIYF.

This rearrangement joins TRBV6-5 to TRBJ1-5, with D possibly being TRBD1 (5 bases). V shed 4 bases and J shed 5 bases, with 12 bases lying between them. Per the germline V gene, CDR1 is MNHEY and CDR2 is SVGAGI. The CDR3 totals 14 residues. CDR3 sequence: CASSLSGFYQPQHF. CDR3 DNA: TGTGCCAGCAGTTTATCAGGGTTTTATCAGCCCCAGCATTTT.

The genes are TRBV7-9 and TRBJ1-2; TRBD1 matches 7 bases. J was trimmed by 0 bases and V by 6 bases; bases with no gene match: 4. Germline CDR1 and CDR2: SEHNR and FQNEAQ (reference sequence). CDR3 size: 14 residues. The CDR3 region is CASSETGANYGYTF. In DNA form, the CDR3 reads TGTGCCAGCAGTGAAACAGGGGCTAACTATGGCTACACCTTC. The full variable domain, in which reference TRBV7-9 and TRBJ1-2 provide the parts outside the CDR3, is DTGVSQNPRHKITKRGQNVTFRCDPISEHNRLYWYRQTLGQGPEFLTYFQNEAQLEKSRLLSDRFSAERPKGSFSTLEIQRTEQGDSAMYLCASSETGANYGYTFGSGTRLTVV.

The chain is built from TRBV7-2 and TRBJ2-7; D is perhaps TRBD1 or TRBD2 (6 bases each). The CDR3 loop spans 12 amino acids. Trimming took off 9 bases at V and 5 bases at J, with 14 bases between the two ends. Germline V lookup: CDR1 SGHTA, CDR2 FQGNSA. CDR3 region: CASRRGAHEQYF. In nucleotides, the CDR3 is TGTGCCAGTAGAAGGGGGGCACACGAGCAGTACTTC.

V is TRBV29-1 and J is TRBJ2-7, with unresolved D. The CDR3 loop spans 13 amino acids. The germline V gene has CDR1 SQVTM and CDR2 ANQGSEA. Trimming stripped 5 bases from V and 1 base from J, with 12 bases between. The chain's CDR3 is CSVKGFNSYEQYF. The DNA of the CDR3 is TGCAGCGTTAAAGGGTTTAATTCCTACGAGCAGTACTTC.

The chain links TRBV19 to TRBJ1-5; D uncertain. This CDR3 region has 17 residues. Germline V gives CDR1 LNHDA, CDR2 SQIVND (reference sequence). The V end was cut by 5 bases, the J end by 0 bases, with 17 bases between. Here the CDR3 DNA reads TGTGCCAGTAGTCTCTACCCCCGGGCCATTAGCAATCAGCCCCAGCATTTT. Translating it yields CASSLYPRAISNQPQHF.

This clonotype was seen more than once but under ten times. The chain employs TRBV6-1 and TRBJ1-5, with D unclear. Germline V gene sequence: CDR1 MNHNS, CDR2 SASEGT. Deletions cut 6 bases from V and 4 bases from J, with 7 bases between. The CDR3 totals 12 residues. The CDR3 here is CASRGFNQPQHF. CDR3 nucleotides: TGTGCCAGCAGGGGGTTTAATCAGCCCCAGCATTTT.

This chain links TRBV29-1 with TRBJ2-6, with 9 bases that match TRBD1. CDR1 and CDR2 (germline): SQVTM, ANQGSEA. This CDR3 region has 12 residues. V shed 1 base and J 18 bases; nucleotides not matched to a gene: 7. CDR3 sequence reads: CSVEAGTGRTTF. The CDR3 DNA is TGCAGCGTTGAAGCCGGGACAGGGAGGACGACTTTC.